The 8 T cell receptor beta chains listed next were all sequenced from one sample in a study of human T cells and chemical hapten exposure. TCRdb reprocessed the RACE reads via MiXCR and lists one record per CDR3 protein. The sample shows approximately 45,000 distinct CDR3 sequences, approximately 4.5% of them seen only once. The time point was: healthy volunteer bleed at 2 weeks. Before extraction, the whole blood was not fractionated, and total RNA was taken from it. Sequenced: whole blood. The source of these receptors is a female donor in good health. Some clones in this sample may be carry-over from other donors' samples.

In this sample, this clonotype turned up many times. J is TRBJ2-7 and V is TRBV27; tentative D call: TRBD1 (6 bases). This CDR3 has 16 residues. Germline loops: CDR1 MNHEY, CDR2 SMNVEV (reference sequence). Deletions cut 7 bases from V and 3 bases from J, with 22 bases between. The CDR3 loop is CASNKNREFKGYEQYF. The CDR3 DNA follows: TGTGCCAGCAATAAAAACAGGGAATTTAAAGGCTACGAGCAGTACTTC.

This clonotype was recorded at least ten times. The V call is TRBV7-9, the J call TRBJ2-3; TRBD2 matches at 7 bases. The CDR3 runs 15 residues. CDR1 and CDR2 from the germline V gene are SEHNR and FQNEAQ (reference sequence). The ends lost 5 bases at V and 3 bases at J; junction bases unmatched: 8. The CDR3 bases are TGTGCCAGCAGCCCGACGGGAGGATTGACAGATACGCAGTATTTT. It translates to CASSPTGGLTDTQYF. The entire variable domain, with the rest obtained from reference TRBV7-9 and TRBJ2-3, is as follows: DTGVSQNPRHKITKRGQNVTFRCDPISEHNRLYWYRQTLGQGPEFLTYFQNEAQLEKSRLLSDRFSAERPKGSFSTLEIQRTEQGDSAMYLCASSPTGGLTDTQYFGPGTRLTVL.

This clonotype was seen ten or more times. V is TRBV6-5 and J is TRBJ1-6, with D perhaps TRBD1 (6 bases). Germline lookup yields CDR1 MNHEY and CDR2 SVGAGI. V was clipped by 6 bases and J by 5 bases, with 11 bases between them. The CDR3 sequence is 14 residues long. The CDR3 sequence: CASRLQGHNSPLHF. CDR3 coding DNA: TGTGCCAGCAGGCTCCAGGGGCATAATTCACCCCTCCACTTT.

This clonotype has more than one count but fewer than ten. The V and J genes are TRBV5-6 and TRBJ1-1; no firm D call. The ends were cut back, 1 base at V and 4 bases at J, with 17 bases in the middle. The CDR3 extends over 16 amino acids. Looked up from germline, CDR1 is SGHDT and CDR2 is YYEEEE. In nucleotides, the CDR3 is TGTGCCAGCAGCTTGTTGAGCGGCGGAGGAGTCACTGAAGCTTTCTTT. Translated, it gives CASSLLSGGGVTEAFF. The full variable domain, with the rest looked up from reference TRBV5-6 and TRBJ1-1, is DAGVTQSPTHLIKTRGQQVTLRCSPKSGHDTVSWYQQALGQGPQFIFQYYEEEERQRGNFPDRFSGHQFPNYSSELNVNALLLGDSALYLCASSLLSGGGVTEAFFGQGTRLTVV.

In this sample, this clonotype turned up many times. The V and J genes are TRBV9 and TRBJ1-1; D ambiguous. V dropped 2 bases and J dropped 0 bases, with 5 bases sitting between them. The CDR3 runs 13 residues. CDR1 and CDR2 (germline): SGDLS, YYNGEE. The CDR3, as DNA: TGTGCCAGCAGCGTGACGGTGAACACTGAAGCTTTCTTT. Protein: CASSVTVNTEAFF.

Here the CDR3 DNA reads TGTGCCAGCAGCCTGGGCTCGAAGCGTGAAAAACTGTTTTTT. This translates into CASSLGSKREKLFF. The chain couples TRBV7-9 to TRBJ1-4, with unresolved D. The V end was cut by 5 bases, the J end by 7 bases, with 14 bases between. This CDR3 is 14 amino acids long. Germline V CDR1 and CDR2: SEHNR, FQNEAQ (reference sequence).

The V call is TRBV19, the J call TRBJ2-3; 8 bases align to TRBD1. This CDR3 has 14 amino acids. Germline loops: CDR1 LNHDA, CDR2 SQIVND (reference sequence). V shed 4 bases and J 5 bases; nucleotides not matched to a gene: 5. The CDR3 DNA reads TGTGCCAGTAGTAGAACAGGGGGATTAGATACGCAGTATTTT. It specifies CASSRTGGLDTQYF.

V usage is TRBV7-9 and J usage is TRBJ1-6; D uncertain. Germline V lookup: CDR1 SEHNR, CDR2 FQNEAQ (reference sequence). Trimming left V 4 bases short and J 9 bases short, with 13 bases between. CDR3 size: 14 residues. The CDR3 DNA follows: TGTGCCAGCAGCTCCACCTCATCCAGTTCACCCCTCCACTTT. It translates to CASSSTSSSSPLHF.